This TCR beta chain derives from a study of cytomegalovirus exposure and HLA in healthy donors. As for this clone: Its antigen is still unknown.

PCR primers comprised 60 Vbeta and 13 Jbeta primers. Method: immunoSEQ multiplex PCR; TCRdb's copy keeps in-frame clones and lacks some. This table has approximately 150,000 clones, approximately 80% appearing once. Study-level findings and limits: Sequencing had likely introduced a cluster of highly shared sequence variants as an artifact. Some TCR beta chains (164 of them) were listed as cytomegalovirus-associated.

Germline CDR1 GTSNPN, CDR2 SVGIG (reference sequence). The CDR3 extends over 15 amino acids. The junction had 8 bases not matched to a gene; V was cut back by 3 bases and J by 3 bases. The V gene is TRBV30, the J gene TRBJ2-7, with TRBD1 identical over 10 bases. The specimen sequenced was PBMCs. This receptor was taken from a man in his thirties or forties in good health and CMV-seronegative. The chain's CDR3 is CAWSADRGTHYEQYF. The CDR3 DNA reads TGTGCCTGGAGCGCGGACAGGGGGACCCACTACGAGCAGTACTTC.